A selection of T cell receptor beta chains follows, all from one sample in a study of cytomegalovirus exposure and HLA in healthy donors. Assay: immunoSEQ multiplex PCR; the TCRdb copy retains only in-frame clones and omits some. The data show tens of thousands of clones, over 75% seen once. The sample was PBMCs. The receptor source for this set is a male donor in good health and CMV-seropositive. The CDR3 runs from the conserved cysteine through the conserved F or W. D genes are given only for firm matches.

TRBV29-1,TRBJ2-7,TRBD1,CSVAGTGAYEQYF
TRBV7-2,TRBJ1-2,NA,CASSPREGYGYTF
TRBV11-2,TRBJ2-5,NA,CASGTGFPQETQYF
TRBV28,TRBJ1-1,TRBD1,CASRWTGRAEAFF
TRBV14,TRBJ2-7,TRBD2,CASSQGTSGGAKQQYF
TRBV19,TRBJ2-1,TRBD1,CASNLDRGAYNEQFF
TRBV7-2,TRBJ1-2,NA,CASSDGLTYGYTF
TRBV19,TRBJ2-5,TRBD2,CASSLTYSGTREQETQYF
TRBV7-9,TRBJ2-3,TRBD1,CASSLSSGTGADTQYF
TRBV7-6,TRBJ2-7,TRBD2,CASSSQRGSSYEQYF
TRBV6-6,TRBJ1-2,TRBD1,CASSKRDRGNYGYTF
TRBV14,TRBJ1-1,NA,CASSQALSTEAFF
TRBV5-1,TRBJ2-2,NA,CASSYSQREFGELFF
TRBV2,TRBJ2-7,NA,CASTPLGGLHEQYF
TRBV14,TRBJ1-2,TRBD1,CASSHGTEKINYGYTF
TRBV27,TRBJ2-3,NA,CASSLERGTDTQYF
TRBV27,TRBJ2-3,TRBD2,CARGLAGMVDTQYF
TRBV14,TRBJ2-3,NA,CASSQEPRRTDTQYF
TRBV27,TRBJ1-2,NA,CASSPEGNYGYTF
TRBV27,TRBJ1-1,NA,CASSPRMNTEAFF